This entry concerns a single T cell receptor beta chain. Its antigen is still unknown. Method: immunoSEQ multiplex PCR; TCRdb's copy keeps in-frame clones and lacks some. The repertoire has about 61,000 clones, about 90% of them found once; the top ten carry under 25%. Trimming removed 4 bases from V and 2 bases from J, with 9 bases in between. CDR1 is LNHDA and CDR2 is SQIVND in the germline V gene (reference sequence). CDR3 length: 14 residues. The data belong to a study of T cells in localized non-small cell lung cancer. Study-level results: Uninvolved neighboring lung showed the greatest T cell clonality, exceeding tumor.

The V and J genes are TRBV19 and TRBJ1-5, with D possibly TRBD1 on 5 matching bases. Sequencing used peripheral blood, obtained before any cancer treatment. This TCR derives from a man aged 40 to 69 with stage I squamous cell lung carcinoma. Written as DNA, the CDR3 is TGTGCCAGTAGTAATGGGGGGGGCAATCAGCCCCAGCATTTT. Residues: CASSNGGGNQPQHF. Full variable domain (missing parts from reference TRBV19 and TRBJ1-5): DGGITQSPKYLFRKEGQNVTLSCEQNLNHDAMYWYRQDPGQGLRLIYYSQIVNDFQKGDIAEGYSVSREKKESFPLTVTSAQKNPTAFYLCASSNGGGNQPQHFGDGTRLSIL.